This TCR beta chain was captured in a study of Graves' ophthalmopathy and Graves' hyperthyroidism. Study-level findings and limits: Cross-validated, the 13-signature model showed 87.88%/81.08% sensitivity/specificity, and 80%/75% in the test set.

V lost 1 base to trimming and J lost 4 bases, with 16 bases between them. Germline V CDR1 and CDR2: SGHDN, FVKESK. CDR3 size: 17 residues. Establishment of the diagnosis relied upon clinical symptoms, serum thyroxine, TRAb, thyroid ultrasound and orbital computed tomography. This clonotype appeared once. What it binds is unknown. Amplified TCR beta CDR3 regions were obtained using RNA transcripts as template. RT-PCR was first run with HTBI primers, then multiplex PCR in a second round. From the multiplex PCR reads, TCRdb called clonotypes with MiXCR, one entry per CDR3 protein. This table holds almost 750,000 distinct CDR3 sequences, 40% found once.

The source of this sequence is an adult man with Graves' ophthalmopathy. Sequenced: peripheral blood. The chain has TRBV14 and TRBJ2-2, with a weak D call TRBD2 (7 bases). CDR3: CASSQVTAGQFTGELFF. CDR3 bases: TGTGCCAGCAGCCAAGTTACAGCGGGACAATTCACCGGGGAGCTGTTTTTT.